The present T cell receptor (beta chain) was sequenced within a study of a mutant IDH1 vaccine in newly diagnosed glioma (dated by TCRdb to 2020 to 2023). As for the study more broadly: In the chemotherapy-containing groups, vaccination started alongside temozolomide cycles, whereas in patients who had radiotherapy alone it started 4-6 weeks after radiotherapy. The week-35 safety follow-up was designated visit V12, and the week-47 end of study was designated visit V13. Longitudinal TCRB deep sequencing was done for about two dozen treated patients, wherever samples were available for exploratory analyses. Six visits were used for peripheral blood collection: V03 (baseline), V05, V07, V10, V12 and V13. Of the roughly 30 treated patients, around 60% were male and around 38% were female, and a mean age of roughly 41 years was recorded. Before enrollment, most patients had been given radiochemotherapy with temozolomide as standard therapy, while the rest had received either radiotherapy alone or temozolomide alone. The paper as a whole reports these results and caveats: Availability determined which PBMC samples were chosen for TCRB deep sequencing. Pseudoprogression seemed to be unrelated to changes in the top peripheral T cell clonotypes found by TCRB sequencing. Immune responses induced by the vaccine were seen in around 94% of patients across multiple MHC alleles. According to the authors, sample limitations meant that analyses of patient blood samples could not be reproduced.

The receptor library was made with the immunoSEQ multiplex PCR assay. The hsTCRB Kit was used according to the manufacturer's protocol to amplify rearranged TCR beta chain sequences. Sequencing of TCRB libraries was carried out on an Illumina MiSeq. The authors processed their data as follows. The proprietary platform of the kit vendor was used for demultiplexing, trimming and gene mapping. Entries here come from immuneACCESS through TCRdb and include only in-frame sequences with V and J called. Some clones fail to appear in such tables; in the studies checked, an unresolved V gene covers under half of the shortfall, and the cause of the remainder is unknown. The DNA was the basis for D and trimming; V, J and clone size are from that table. This sample comprises about 55,000 clones, approximately 80% of them detected only once. The ten top clones hold over 4% of the sample. Trimming costs V 6 bases and J 3 bases, and their ends lie 6 bases apart. Its CDR3 holds 11 amino acids, cysteine through phenylalanine. Just CDR3 DNA is preserved here, 33 bases in frame from base 1. Via the germline V gene, CDR1 is MNHEY and CDR2 SVGAGI.

On this clone itself: Its antigen is still unknown. No much larger clone exists at a distance of one base, and base qualities are not known.

The intended sense of this specimen's time point label: week 35, safety follow-up. Each vaccine dose was 300 ug of a 20-mer mutant IDH1 peptide in Montanide, given subcutaneously with topical imiquimod. Patients received eight vaccinations in weeks 1, 3, 5, 7, 11, 15, 19 and 23, corresponding to visits V03 through V10. All donors had newly diagnosed IDH1-mutant astrocytomas of WHO grade 3 or 4 that showed loss of nuclear ATRX. The samples were drawn from NOA16, a multicentre, single-arm, open-label phase I trial in Germany that tested a mutant IDH1 peptide vaccine in humans for the first time. Genomic DNA for TCRB sequencing was extracted from EDTA blood using the DNeasy Blood and Tissue Kit.

The material sequenced was PBMCs, taken from a glioma patient whose treatment included an IDH1 peptide vaccine. The sequence joins TRBV6-5 to TRBJ2-7; too little of a D gene remains to name it. This clonotype was obtained from a woman aged 18-29 years with glioma. The CDR3 amino acid sequence is: CASRTHYEQYF. Read as DNA, the sequence is TGTGCCAGCAGGACGCACTACGAGCAGTACTTC.